This entry lists 26 T cell receptor beta chains sequenced from one sample in a study of T cell responses to AZD1222 COVID-19 vaccine. TCRdb's table, derived via immunoSEQ multiplex PCR, lists solely in-frame clones and lacks some. Among almost 70,000 clones, approximately 80% were seen once, and the ten largest hold about 14%. Sample: peripheral blood, taken 28 days after the second AZD1222 dose. The receptors originated from an adult who received the AZD1222 COVID-19 vaccine.

The rearrangement links TRBV6-6 to TRBJ1-4; D is uncertain. There are 15 residues in the CDR3. With 4 bases removed from V and 0 bases from J, the gap between germline ends came to 9 bases. Per germline, CDR1 MNHNY and CDR2 SVGAGI (reference sequence). The CDR3 region has the DNA TGTGCCAGCAGTTCGAACAGAGCAACTAATGAAAAACTGTTTTTT. Translating it yields CASSSNRATNEKLFF.

The chain is built from TRBV5-6 and TRBJ1-3; a possible D gene is TRBD1 (5 bases). This CDR3 comprises 15 residues. From germline, CDR1 is SGHDT and CDR2 YYEEEE. The ends were cut back, 1 base at V and 5 bases at J, with 13 bases in the middle. CDR3 nucleotide sequence: TGTGCCAGCAGCTTGACTAAGGGACGGAGAAACACCATATATTTT. Translated: CASSLTKGRRNTIYF.

This chain connects TRBV3-1 (or the pseudogene TRBV3-2) to TRBJ2-3; D is undetermined. CDR1 and CDR2 (germline): LGHDT, YNNKEL (reference sequence). The CDR3 spans 12 residues. The V gene lost 2 bases and the J gene lost 5 bases, with 5 bases spanning the gap. CDR3 nucleotide sequence: TGTGCCAGCAGCCAAAATGAAGATACGCAGTATTTT. This sequence encodes CASSQNEDTQYF.

The chain joins TRBV4-1 to TRBJ2-3, with TRBD2 matching over 9 bases. In germline, CDR1 is MGHRA, CDR2 YSYEKL. J lost 0 bases, V lost 0 bases, and 7 bases had no gene match. The CDR3 contains 18 residues. The CDR3 sequence: CASSQDYSGGSSTDTQYF. CDR3 in DNA: TGCGCCAGCAGCCAAGATTATAGCGGGGGCTCTAGCACAGATACGCAGTATTTT.

This chain joins TRBV6-2 or TRBV6-3 and TRBJ2-5, with a possible D match to TRBD1 (6 bases). With 6 bases removed from V and 5 bases from J, the gap between germline ends came to 16 bases. This CDR3 region has 14 residues. From germline, CDR1 is MNHEY and CDR2 SVGEGT. The CDR3 region is CASSHRAQGETQYF. In DNA form, the CDR3 reads TGTGCCAGCAGCCACCGGGCACAGGGCGAGACCCAGTACTTC.

The V gene is TRBV19, the J gene TRBJ1-4; 8 bases agree with TRBD1. The CDR3 contains 14 residues. The V and J ends lost 4 bases and 5 bases, in that order; junction bases with no gene match: 3. Germline V gene lookup returns CDR1 LNHDA and CDR2 SQIVND (reference sequence). The CDR3 nucleotides read TGTGCCAGTAGTACCCGGACAGGGAATGAAAAACTGTTTTTT. Translated: CASSTRTGNEKLFF. The complete variable domain, with remaining parts taken from reference TRBV19 and TRBJ1-4, reads DGGITQSPKYLFRKEGQNVTLSCEQNLNHDAMYWYRQDPGQGLRLIYYSQIVNDFQKGDIAEGYSVSREKKESFPLTVTSAQKNPTAFYLCASSTRTGNEKLFFGSGTQLSVL.

The V call is TRBV24-1, the J call TRBJ1-5; a possible D gene is TRBD1 (5 bases). There are 9 residues in the CDR3. The V gene lost 8 bases and the J gene lost 15 bases, with 10 bases spanning the gap. Per germline, CDR1 KGHDR and CDR2 SFDVKD. CDR3 loop: CATNGQGHF. CDR3 nucleotide sequence: TGTGCCACCAACGGACAAGGGCATTTT.

The chain carries TRBV19 and TRBJ1-3; the D is unclear. Germline CDR1 LNHDA, CDR2 SQIVND (reference sequence). The CDR3 sequence is 14 residues long. Trimming took off 7 bases at V and 0 bases at J, with 10 bases between the two ends. The CDR3 spells CASMPGGSGNTIYF. The CDR3 DNA sequence: TGTGCCAGTATGCCAGGAGGCTCTGGAAACACCATATATTTT.

The chain couples TRBV9 to TRBJ2-6; 7 nucleotides agree with TRBD2. CDR3 size: 17 residues. J was trimmed by 2 bases and V by 0 bases; bases with no gene match: 5. The germline V gene encodes CDR1 SGDLS and CDR2 YYNGEE. Here the CDR3 DNA reads TGTGCCAGCAGCGTAGACATTGCGGGGGCTGGGGCCAACGTCCTGACTTTC. Protein sequence: CASSVDIAGAGANVLTF.

The chain is built from TRBV6-1 and TRBJ1-5; the match to TRBD1 covers 7 bases. This CDR3 contains 15 residues. The V and J ends lost 1 base and 5 bases, in that order; junction bases with no gene match: 5. Germline V gives CDR1 MNHNS, CDR2 SASEGT. The CDR3 nucleotides read TGTGCCAGCAGTGAAGTACAGGGGTTTGATCAGCCCCAGCATTTT. It codes for CASSEVQGFDQPQHF.

The genes are TRBV5-4 and TRBJ2-3; TRBD1 might be the D (5 bases). From germline, CDR1 is SGHNT and CDR2 YYREEE (reference sequence). This CDR3 is built from 14 residues. V shed 9 bases and J shed 3 bases, with 17 bases lying between them. This CDR3 is CATRVRGGTDTQYF. The CDR3 region has the DNA TGTGCCACCAGGGTTAGGGGTGGGACAGATACGCAGTATTTT.

The chain couples TRBV12-3 or TRBV12-4 to TRBJ1-2; 7 bases map to TRBD1. V trimming: 3 bases; J trimming: 5 bases; junction bases outside the gene matches: 3. The CDR3 sequence is 13 residues long. CDR3 nucleotide sequence: TGTGCCAGCAGTTTCAACAGGGGATATGGCTACACCTTC. Amino acids: CASSFNRGYGYTF.

The chain joins TRBV5-4 to TRBJ2-2; TRBD2 aligns across 13 bases. The CDR3 runs 16 residues. Germline CDR1 is SGHNT and CDR2 is YYREEE (reference sequence). The V segment lost 3 bases and the J segment 3 bases; nucleotides outside the gene matches: 2. CDR3 nucleotides: TGTGCCAGCAGCTCCGGGACTAGCGGGGACACCGGGGAGCTGTTTTTT. This sequence encodes CASSSGTSGDTGELFF.

This clone was detected only once. J is TRBJ1-2 and V is TRBV30; D is possibly TRBD1 (6 bases). Trimming took 4 bases from V and 7 from J, leaving 13 bases between them. The CDR3 loop spans 12 amino acids. CDR1 is GTSNPN and CDR2 is SVGIG in the germline V gene (reference sequence). The DNA of the CDR3 is TGTGCCTGGAACGACAGGTTCGCTGGCTACACCTTC. Protein: CAWNDRFAGYTF.

The genes are TRBV5-4 and TRBJ2-7; the match to TRBD2 covers 9 bases. The CDR3 covers 14 residues. Germline V gene data show CDR1 as SGHNT and CDR2 as YYREEE (reference sequence). The J segment lost 6 bases and the V segment lost 4 bases, leaving 8 bases of the junction unmatched. This CDR3 reads CASSRTGRGGEQYF. In DNA form, the CDR3 reads TGTGCCAGCAGCCGCACGGGGCGGGGGGGCGAGCAGTACTTC.

The chain uses TRBV7-3 and TRBJ2-1, with a tentative D call TRBD1 (5 bases). CDR1 SGHTA and CDR2 FQGTGA come from the germline V gene. Trimming cost V 3 bases and J 8 bases, with 17 bases left between them. The CDR3 length is 15 residues. CDR3 DNA: TGTGCCAGCAGCTTCTCGGACATTGGTGTCTATGAGCAGTTCTTC. Amino acids: CASSFSDIGVYEQFF.

The rearrangement joins TRBV7-2 to TRBJ2-7; D is uncertain. CDR1 SGHTA and CDR2 FQGNSA come from the germline V gene. This CDR3 region has 14 residues. Trimming removed 1 base at V and 3 bases at J, with 10 bases between. This CDR3 is CASSLGPRNYEQYF. The CDR3 nucleotides are TGTGCCAGCAGCTTAGGACCTAGGAACTACGAGCAGTACTTC.

The V gene is TRBV23-1, the J gene TRBJ2-6, with 8 bases matching TRBD2. TRBV23-1 is noted as an ORF with a role that remains uncertain. V lost 3 bases to trimming and J lost 2 bases; unmatched junction nucleotides: 15. The CDR3 totals 20 residues. The DNA for the CDR3 is TGCGCCAGCAGTCATACGGGGGGGCCAGTCGCAGCCACTGGGGCCAACGTCCTGACTTTC. It yields the protein CASSHTGGPVAATGANVLTF.

Concerning this clone itself: The sample carries other DNA sequences with the same CDR3. The rearrangement links TRBV2 to TRBJ1-1; D call uncertain. V lost 4 bases to trimming and J lost 1 base, with 7 bases between them. Germline CDR1 reads SNHLY; CDR2 reads FYNNEI. There are 13 residues in the CDR3. The CDR3 loop reads CASSVGENTEAFF. CDR3 DNA sequence: TGTGCCAGCAGTGTTGGGGAGAACACTGAAGCTTTCTTT.

V gene TRBV10-3 combines with J gene TRBJ2-3; 8 positions match TRBD2. The trim removed 0 bases at V and 4 bases at J, leaving 6 bases unmatched. This CDR3 contains 16 residues. From germline, CDR1 is ENHRY and CDR2 SYGVKD. The CDR3: CAISESSGGRADTQYF. The CDR3 coding sequence is TGTGCCATCAGTGAGTCGTCGGGGGGGCGGGCAGATACGCAGTATTTT.

This chain's CDR3 is CASSLRDTQYF. The CDR3 nucleotides read TGTGCCAGCAGTTTAAGGGATACGCAGTATTTT. This chain connects TRBV12-3 or TRBV12-4 to TRBJ2-3; D uncertain. V lost 2 bases to trimming and J lost 6 bases, with 3 bases between them. The CDR3 totals 11 residues.

The J gene is TRBJ1-2, the V gene TRBV10-3; D is undetermined. Trimming pared 0 bases from V and 8 bases from J, leaving 10 bases between. CDR1 is ENHRY and CDR2 is SYGVKD in the germline V gene. This CDR3 is 13 amino acids long. The CDR3 DNA follows: TGTGCCATCAGTGAGTCTCCCGGGGAAGGCTACACCTTC. Protein sequence: CAISESPGEGYTF.

This clone has a single count. The chain employs TRBV11-2 and TRBJ1-4, with a weak D call TRBD1 (6 bases). The CDR3 runs to 15 residues. Looked up from germline, CDR1 is SGHAT and CDR2 is FQNNGV. Between the trimmed V and J ends, which lost 3 bases and 2 bases, there was a span of 10 bases. In DNA form, the CDR3 reads TGTGCCAGCAGCTTCCGGGGGGCGACTAATGAAAAACTGTTTTTT. This gives the protein CASSFRGATNEKLFF.

The chain recombines TRBV5-4 with TRBJ2-5, with 9 nucleotides matching TRBD1. V was clipped by 4 bases and J by 5 bases; unmatched bases: 6. The germline CDR1 and CDR2 sequences are SGHNT and YYREEE (reference sequence). This CDR3 spans 14 amino acids. The chain's CDR3 is CASSPGTGYETQYF. CDR3 nucleotide sequence: TGTGCCAGCAGCCCCGGGACAGGGTATGAGACCCAGTACTTC.

J is TRBJ1-5 and V is TRBV18; D not certain. V dropped 0 bases and J dropped 2 bases, with 5 bases sitting between them. The germline gives CDR1 KGHSH, CDR2 LQKENI. The CDR3 covers 14 residues. Written as DNA, the CDR3 is TGTGCCAGCTCACCACCGGGTGGCAATCAGCCCCAGCATTTT. Translated, it gives CASSPPGGNQPQHF.

In nucleotides, the CDR3 is TGTGCCAGCAGCTCTCAGGTTGGGGAGGGTCCCGATGGCTACACCTTC. Encoded protein: CASSSQVGEGPDGYTF. This chain connects TRBV7-9 to TRBJ1-2; D uncertain. This CDR3 region has 16 residues. Trimming left V 4 bases short and J 6 bases short, with 21 bases between. Per the germline V gene, CDR1 is SEHNR and CDR2 is FQNEAQ (reference sequence).